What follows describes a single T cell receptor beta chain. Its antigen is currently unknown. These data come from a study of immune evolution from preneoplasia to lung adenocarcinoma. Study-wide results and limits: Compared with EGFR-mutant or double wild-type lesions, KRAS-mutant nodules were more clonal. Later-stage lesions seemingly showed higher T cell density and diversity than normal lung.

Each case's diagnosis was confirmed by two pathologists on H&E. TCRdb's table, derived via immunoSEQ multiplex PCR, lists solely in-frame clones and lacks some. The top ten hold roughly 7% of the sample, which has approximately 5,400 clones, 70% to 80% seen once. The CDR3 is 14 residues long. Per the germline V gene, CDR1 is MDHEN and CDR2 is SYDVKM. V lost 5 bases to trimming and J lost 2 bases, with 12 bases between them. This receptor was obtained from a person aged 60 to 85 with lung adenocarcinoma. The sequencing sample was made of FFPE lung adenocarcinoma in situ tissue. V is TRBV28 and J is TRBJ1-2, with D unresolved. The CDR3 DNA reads TGTGCCAGCAGTAACGCGTGGGGAAACTATGGCTACACCTTC. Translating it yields CASSNAWGNYGYTF.